The source of this T cell receptor beta chain is a study of response to subunit inactivated influenza vaccine. V lost 3 bases and J lost 0, with 12 bases in between. This CDR3 has 15 amino acids. Looked up from germline, CDR1 is DFQATT and CDR2 is SNEGSKA (reference sequence). TCRdb reprocessed the RT-PCR reads with MiXCR, giving one entry per CDR3 protein. The sample holds hundreds of thousands of distinct CDR3 sequences, approximately 17% seen once. In this sample, this clonotype turned up a few times. Its antigen is as yet unknown. Findings of the study overall: T cells newly recruited by each seasonal influenza vaccination are few, the authors suggested.

The source is a middle-aged man who received an inactivated influenza vaccine. The V gene is TRBV20-1, the J gene TRBJ2-4; D remains ambiguous. The sequences come from PBMCs from blood, collected about 5 days after vaccination. DNA for the CDR3: TGCAGTGCTAGTAGTATAGCCCTAGCCAAAAACATTCAGTACTTC. It yields the protein CSASSIALAKNIQYF.